A selection of T cell receptor beta chains follows, all from one sample in a study of PD-L1 blockade in urothelial cancer. Here immunoSEQ multiplex PCR was the method, and the copy in TCRdb shows in-frame clones only, minus some. The sample lists around 66,000 clones; about 81% were seen once. Sequenced here: PBMCs, sampled around atezolizumab (anti-PD-L1) treatment. These receptors came from a man between 65 and 85 years old with urothelial cancer. Each CDR3 is given with its conserved first and last residue. Fields, in order: clone size, D gene, J gene, V gene, CDR3 DNA, CDR3 protein. A D gene is named only where the DNA matches it firmly. Clone sizes are given selectively: once, few, many, or a class where the clone is expanded.

. . TRBJ1-2 TRBV7-9 TGTGCCAGCAGCTTAGGCAGGGGATATAACTATGGCTACACCTTC CASSLGRGYNYGYTF
. TRBD1 TRBJ2-1 TRBV5-1 TGCGCCAGCAGCTTATCACGGGACAGGGGCCGTAATGAGCAGTTCTTC CASSLSRDRGRNEQFF
. . TRBJ1-1 TRBV29-1 TGCAGCGTTGCTAGGGGGGGTGCGGGCACTGAAGCTTTCTTT CSVARGGAGTEAFF
. . TRBJ1-1 TRBV15 TGTGCCACCAGCAGAGAAGATCCAGGGCGAATCACTGAAGCTTTCTTT CATSREDPGRITEAFF
. TRBD1 TRBJ2-3 TRBV19 TGTGCCAGCGGACAGGGAGTGGGCACAGATACGCAGTATTTT CASGQGVGTDTQYF
. TRBD1 TRBJ1-1 TRBV5-1 TGCGCCAGCAGCCCGAGGACGTCAGGGGGTGGTGGTGAAGCTTTCTTT CASSPRTSGGGGEAFF
. . TRBJ2-1 TRBV4-3 TGCGCCAGCAGCCAAGTACGGGAGTCCTACAATGAGCAGTTCTTC CASSQVRESYNEQFF
. TRBD2 TRBJ2-2 TRBV2 TGTGCCAGTAATGACCGCGGACTAGCGGGAGCCGGGGAGCTGTTTTTT CASNDRGLAGAGELFF
. TRBD2 TRBJ2-7 TRBV28 TGTGCCAGCAGGGTCAGCGGGAGTCGCGAGCAGTACTTC CASRVSGSREQYF
. . TRBJ1-1 TRBV5-1 TGCGCCAGCAGCCATGATATCGGGACACCGAACACTGAAGCTTTCTTT CASSHDIGTPNTEAFF
. . TRBJ2-7 TRBV29-1 TGCAGCGTCGCATTAGGGGTTTACGAGCAGTACTTC CSVALGVYEQYF
. TRBD1 TRBJ1-5 TRBV2 TGTGCCAGCAGTGAGGGACAGGAAAATCAGCCCCAGCATTTT CASSEGQENQPQHF
. . TRBJ1-5 TRBV6-1 TGTGCCAGCAGTGAAGCGTTGGCAGGGAATCAGCCCCAGCATTTT CASSEALAGNQPQHF
once . TRBJ2-2 TRBV5-1 TGCGCCAGCAGCGGGGGCGCAGGGGCAGGTACCGGGGAGCTGTTTTTT CASSGGAGAGTGELFF
. TRBD1 TRBJ2-1 TRBV5-6 TGTGCCAGCAGCTTGGACAGGGGGAGAAGGAATGAGCAGTTCTTC CASSLDRGRRNEQFF
. TRBD1 TRBJ1-2 TRBV5-1 TGCGCCAGCAGCTTGGTGGGACAGGGCAATGGCTACACCTTC CASSLVGQGNGYTF
. . TRBJ1-4 TRBV4-3 TGCGCCAGCAGCCAAGTTATAGACAGAACTAATGAAAAACTGTTTTTT CASSQVIDRTNEKLFF
few . TRBJ1-1 TRBV6-5 TGTGCCAGCAGTCCTCTCGGGGGACTTGAAGCTTTCTTT CASSPLGGLEAFF
. TRBD1 TRBJ2-1 TRBV5-6 TGTGCCAGCAGGTGGGGACAGGGGGCAGCTAATGAGCAGTTCTTC CASRWGQGAANEQFF
. . TRBJ1-5 TRBV7-8 TGTGCCAGCAGTCGATCTTCGGGCAATCAGCCCCAGCATTTT CASSRSSGNQPQHF
. . TRBJ2-3 TRBV7-2 TGTGCCAGCAGCTTAACAGGTGCTAGCACAGATACGCAGTATTTT CASSLTGASTDTQYF
. TRBD1 TRBJ2-5 TRBV29-1 TGCAGCGTTGAAAAGCAGGGGGCTCAGGAAGAGACCCAGTACTTC CSVEKQGAQEETQYF
once . TRBJ2-1 TRBV2 TGTGCCAGCCGCTCCTACAATGAGCAGTTCTTC CASRSYNEQFF
. TRBD1 TRBJ2-7 TRBV4-3 TGCGCCAGCAGCCAAGGGGAGGGACAGGGGGTTGGCGAGCAGTACTTC CASSQGEGQGVGEQYF
. . TRBJ1-2 TRBV19 TGTGCCAGTAGTATAGCGGGAGGGAACGGCGCCGGCTATGGCTACACCTTC CASSIAGGNGAGYGYTF
. . TRBJ2-3 TRBV9 TGTGCCAGCAGCGTAGACGGGAGCCAGGCAGATACGCAGTATTTT CASSVDGSQADTQYF
. TRBD1 TRBJ2-3 TRBV7-9 TGTGCCAGCCACAGGGGAACAGATACGCAGTATTTT CASHRGTDTQYF
. . TRBJ1-2 TRBV28 TGTGCCAGCAGTCAGAGTAACGTCCAGGGAAACACCTTC CASSQSNVQGNTF
. . TRBJ2-3 TRBV14 TGTGCCAGCAGCCCCCAATGGGGGCAAAATACGCAGTATTTT CASSPQWGQNTQYF
. TRBD1 TRBJ2-7 TRBV30 TGTGCCTGGAGGGGCAGGACAGGGGGCCGACACGAGCAGTACTTC CAWRGRTGGRHEQYF
. . TRBJ2-1 TRBV5-4 TGTGCCAGCAGCTTGGAAGGGGTCCCTTCCTACAATGAGCAGTTCTTC CASSLEGVPSYNEQFF
. . TRBJ1-1 TRBV7-8 TGTGCCAGCAGCCTCGACTCGACAGGAGCACTAACTGAAGCTTTCTTT CASSLDSTGALTEAFF
. TRBD1 TRBJ1-5 TRBV27 TGTGCCAGCAGTCCATCTGACAGGGTCCAGTATAGCAATCAGCCCCAGCATTTT CASSPSDRVQYSNQPQHF
. TRBD2 TRBJ2-2 TRBV10-3 TGTGCCATCAGTGTCGTCTTAGCGGGAGGTAACGCGAACACCGGGGAGCTGTTTTTT CAISVVLAGGNANTGELFF
. TRBD1 TRBJ2-3 TRBV6-4 TGTGCCAGCAGTGAGTTAAGGGGGCGTACGCAGTATTTT CASSELRGRTQYF
. TRBD2 TRBJ2-1 TRBV13 TGTGCCAGCAGCCTCCGGACTAGCGGGAGGTCCTACAATGAGCAGTTCTTC CASSLRTSGRSYNEQFF
. . TRBJ2-5 TRBV5-1 TGCGCCAGCAGCTTGGCCGGACAGAGAGAGACCCAGTACTTC CASSLAGQRETQYF
. . TRBJ1-1 TRBV6-4 TGTGCCAGCGCCTGGAACAGGGTGAGAGAGACTGAAGCTTTCTTT CASAWNRVRETEAFF
few . TRBJ2-7 TRBV18 TGTGCCAGCTCACGACCGGAGTACGAGCAGTACTTC CASSRPEYEQYF
. . TRBJ1-5 TRBV11-2 TGTGCCAGCAGCTTGGGCTCGCCAAGCAATCAGCCCCAGCATTTT CASSLGSPSNQPQHF
. . TRBJ2-3 TRBV7-2 TGTGCCAGCAGCTTGGCGGGTCGGATGTATTTT CASSLAGRMYF
. . TRBJ2-5 TRBV11-3 TGTGCCAGCAGCCTATCACTGGAGGAGACCCAGTACTTC CASSLSLEETQYF
. . TRBJ2-7 TRBV5-5 TGTGCCAGCAGCTTGGTGCTTTCGGGTTCGCGGCAGTACTTC CASSLVLSGSRQYF
. TRBD2 TRBJ2-7 TRBV5-6 TGTGCCAGCAGCTTAACGACTAGCGGGAGAGGCTACGAGCAGTACTTC CASSLTTSGRGYEQYF
. . TRBJ2-7 TRBV28 TGTGCCAGCAGCCGGGGGACAGTCGACGGGATCTACGTGGAGCAGTACTTC CASSRGTVDGIYVEQYF
. TRBD2 TRBJ2-1 TRBV10-2 TGCGCCACACGACTAGCGGCAAACAATGAGCAGTTCTTC CATRLAANNEQFF
once . TRBJ1-4 TRBV27 TGTGCCAGCAGTCCCACGACAGGCCCAAATGAAAAACTGTTTTTT CASSPTTGPNEKLFF
once TRBD1 TRBJ1-1 TRBV7-2 TGTGCCAGCAGCCGGACAGGGGGAGAAGCTTTCTTT CASSRTGGEAFF
. TRBD2 TRBJ2-1 TRBV9 TGTGCCAGCAGCGTAAGCGGGGTTAGCGGGAGTACCTACAATGAGCAGTTCTTC CASSVSGVSGSTYNEQFF
few TRBD2 TRBJ2-7 TRBV7-2 TGTGCCAGCAGCTTCCGGACTAGCGGGAGCTACGAGCAGTACTTC CASSFRTSGSYEQYF
. TRBD1 TRBJ1-2 TRBV6-5 TGTGCCAGCAGCCGGGGGACAGGGGACGGCTACACCTTC CASSRGTGDGYTF
. TRBD1 TRBJ2-5 TRBV7-9 TGTGCCAGCAGCTTCATACCGGGACAGAAACAAGAGACCCAGTACTTC CASSFIPGQKQETQYF
. TRBD2 TRBJ2-1 TRBV5-1 TGCGCCAGCAGCTTGGCGGCAGCGGGAGGGCATGAGCAGTTCTTC CASSLAAAGGHEQFF
. TRBD1 TRBJ1-5 TRBV27 TGTGCCAGCAGTGTCACCGGGACAGGGTTTAGCAATCAGCCCCAGCATTTT CASSVTGTGFSNQPQHF
. . TRBJ2-1 TRBV27 TGTGCCAGCAGGACTCGAGAGGGACTCTCCTACAATGAGCAGTTCTTC CASRTREGLSYNEQFF
. TRBD1 TRBJ2-5 TRBV4-1 TGCGCCAGCGGAAAGACAGGGTCTTTGGAGACCCAGTACTTC CASGKTGSLETQYF
medium-sized . TRBJ1-1 TRBV5-1 TGCGCCAGCAGGCCCGAGGGGGATACTGAAGCTTTCTTT CASRPEGDTEAFF
. . TRBJ1-3 TRBV2 TGTGCCAGCAAGCTTAGCTCTGGAAACACCATATATTTT CASKLSSGNTIYF
. . TRBJ1-5 TRBV6-6 TGTGCCAGCAGTTCTGTGACAATCAATCAGCCCCAGCATTTT CASSSVTINQPQHF